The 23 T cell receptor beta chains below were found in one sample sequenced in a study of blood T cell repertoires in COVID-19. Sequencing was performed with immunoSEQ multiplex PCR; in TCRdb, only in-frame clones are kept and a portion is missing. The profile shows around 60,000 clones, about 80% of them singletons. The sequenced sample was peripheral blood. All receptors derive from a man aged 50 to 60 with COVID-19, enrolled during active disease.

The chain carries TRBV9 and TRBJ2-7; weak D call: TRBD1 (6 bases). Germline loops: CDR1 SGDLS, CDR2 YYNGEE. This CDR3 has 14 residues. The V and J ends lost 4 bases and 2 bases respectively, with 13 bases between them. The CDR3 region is CASSPQGRPYEQYF. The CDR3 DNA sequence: TGTGCCAGCAGCCCTCAGGGGCGCCCCTACGAGCAGTACTTC.

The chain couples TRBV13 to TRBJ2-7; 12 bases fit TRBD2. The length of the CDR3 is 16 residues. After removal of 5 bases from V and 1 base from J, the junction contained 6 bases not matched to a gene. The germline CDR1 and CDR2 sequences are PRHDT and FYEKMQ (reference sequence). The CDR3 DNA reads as TGTGCCAGCAGCAAGACTAGCGGGAGTCGATCCTACGAGCAGTACTTC. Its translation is CASSKTSGSRSYEQYF. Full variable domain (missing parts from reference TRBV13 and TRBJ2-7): AAGVIQSPRHLIKEKRETATLKCYPIPRHDTVYWYQQGPGQDPQFLISFYEKMQSDKGSIPDRFSAQQFSDYHSELNMSSLELGDSALYFCASSKTSGSRSYEQYFGPGTRLTVT.

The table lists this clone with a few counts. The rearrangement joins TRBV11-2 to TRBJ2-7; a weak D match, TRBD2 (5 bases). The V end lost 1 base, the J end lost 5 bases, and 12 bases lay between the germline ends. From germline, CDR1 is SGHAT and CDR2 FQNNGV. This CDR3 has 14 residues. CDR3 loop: CASSLGTWGDEQYF. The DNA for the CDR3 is TGTGCCAGCAGCTTAGGAACATGGGGAGACGAGCAGTACTTC.

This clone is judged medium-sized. CDR3 residues: CASSFLLGQGHAGELFF. The CDR3 nucleotides read TGTGCCAGCAGTTTTCTGTTGGGCCAGGGCCACGCCGGGGAGCTGTTTTTT. J is TRBJ2-2 and V is TRBV27; possible D gene TRBD1, 5 bases. This CDR3 spans 17 amino acids. V gave up 3 bases and J gave up 6 bases, with 20 bases separating them. Germline V lookup: CDR1 MNHEY, CDR2 SMNVEV (reference sequence).

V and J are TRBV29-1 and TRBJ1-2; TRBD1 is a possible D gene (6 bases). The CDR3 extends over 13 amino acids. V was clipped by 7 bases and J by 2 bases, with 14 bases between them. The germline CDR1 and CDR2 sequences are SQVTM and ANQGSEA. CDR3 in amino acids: CSGLGGGNYGYTF. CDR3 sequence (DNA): TGCAGCGGCCTCGGGGGGGGCAACTATGGCTACACCTTC.

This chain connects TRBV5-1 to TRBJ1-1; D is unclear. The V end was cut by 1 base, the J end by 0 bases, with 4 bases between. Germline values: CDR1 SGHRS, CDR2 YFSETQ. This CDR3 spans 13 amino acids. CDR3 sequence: CASSLRVNTEAFF. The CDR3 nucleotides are TGCGCCAGCAGCTTGCGGGTGAACACTGAAGCTTTCTTT. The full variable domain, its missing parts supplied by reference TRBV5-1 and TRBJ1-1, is KAGVTQTPRYLIKTRGQQVTLSCSPISGHRSVSWYQQTPGQGLQFLFEYFSETQRNKGNFPGRFSGRQFSNSRSEMNVSTLELGDSALYLCASSLRVNTEAFFGQGTRLTVV.

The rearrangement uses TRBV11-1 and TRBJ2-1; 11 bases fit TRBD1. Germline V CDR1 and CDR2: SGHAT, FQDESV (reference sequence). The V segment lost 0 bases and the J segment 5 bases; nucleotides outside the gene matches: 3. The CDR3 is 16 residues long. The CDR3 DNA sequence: TGTGCCAGCAGCTTAGCGGACAGGGGGCCCCACAATGAGCAGTTCTTC. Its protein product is CASSLADRGPHNEQFF.

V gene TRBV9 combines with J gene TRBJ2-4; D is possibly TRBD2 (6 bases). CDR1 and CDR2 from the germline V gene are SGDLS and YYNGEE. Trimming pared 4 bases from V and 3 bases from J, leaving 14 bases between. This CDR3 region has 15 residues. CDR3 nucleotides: TGTGCCAGCAGCCCGGGACCGGAGGGCAAAAACATTCAGTACTTC. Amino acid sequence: CASSPGPEGKNIQYF.

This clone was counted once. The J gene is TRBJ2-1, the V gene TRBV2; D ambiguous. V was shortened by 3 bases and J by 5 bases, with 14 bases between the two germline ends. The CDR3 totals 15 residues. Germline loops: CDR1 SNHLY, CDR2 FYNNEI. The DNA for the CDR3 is TGTGCCAGCAGTGAGAAGGAGAGCAGAAACAATGAGCAGTTCTTC. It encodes CASSEKESRNNEQFF.

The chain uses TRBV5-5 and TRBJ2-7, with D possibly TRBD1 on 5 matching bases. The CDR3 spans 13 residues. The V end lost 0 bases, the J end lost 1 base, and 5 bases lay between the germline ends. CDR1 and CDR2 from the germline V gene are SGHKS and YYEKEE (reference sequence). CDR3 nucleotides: TGTGCCAGCAGCTTGGGACAGTCCTACGAGCAGTACTTC. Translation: CASSLGQSYEQYF.

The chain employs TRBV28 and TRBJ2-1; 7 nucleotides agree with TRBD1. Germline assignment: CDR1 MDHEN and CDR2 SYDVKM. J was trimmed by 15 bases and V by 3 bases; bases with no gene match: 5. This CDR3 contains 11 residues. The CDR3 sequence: CASSLGTVPFF. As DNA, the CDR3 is TGTGCCAGCAGTTTGGGGACAGTACCGTTCTTC.

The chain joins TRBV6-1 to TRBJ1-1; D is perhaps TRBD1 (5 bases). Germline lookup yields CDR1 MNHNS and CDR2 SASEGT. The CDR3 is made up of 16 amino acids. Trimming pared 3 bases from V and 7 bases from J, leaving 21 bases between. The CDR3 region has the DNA TGTGCCAGCAGTGATTATCGAACAGGTTCTTCGTTTGAAGCTTTCTTT. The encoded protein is CASSDYRTGSSFEAFF.

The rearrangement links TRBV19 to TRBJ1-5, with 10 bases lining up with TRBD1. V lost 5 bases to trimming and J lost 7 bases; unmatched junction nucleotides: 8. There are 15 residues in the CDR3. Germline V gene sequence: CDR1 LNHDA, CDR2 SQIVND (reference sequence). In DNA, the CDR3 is TGTGCCAGTAGTCCGGGACAGGGGTTTTGGCAGCCCCAGCATTTT. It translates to CASSPGQGFWQPQHF.

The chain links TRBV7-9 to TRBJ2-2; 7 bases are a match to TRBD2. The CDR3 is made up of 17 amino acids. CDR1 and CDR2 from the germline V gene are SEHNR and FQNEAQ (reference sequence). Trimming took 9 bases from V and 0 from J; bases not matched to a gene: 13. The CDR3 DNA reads TGTGCCAGTAAAAGGGCGGGAGCTATGGCGAACACCGGGGAGCTGTTTTTT. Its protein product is CASKRAGAMANTGELFF. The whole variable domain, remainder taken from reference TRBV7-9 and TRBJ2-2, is DTGVSQNPRHKITKRGQNVTFRCDPISEHNRLYWYRQTLGQGPEFLTYFQNEAQLEKSRLLSDRFSAERPKGSFSTLEIQRTEQGDSAMYLCASKRAGAMANTGELFFGEGSRLTVL.

CDR3 coding DNA: TGTGCCAGCAGCCAAGAGTTCCTAGTGACTCCAGTCGATGAGCAGTTCTTC. The encoded protein is CASSQEFLVTPVDEQFF. V and J are TRBV3-1 (or the pseudogene TRBV3-2) and TRBJ2-1; no definite D call. The CDR3 totals 17 residues. The germline V gene has CDR1 LGHDT and CDR2 YNNKEL (reference sequence). V gave up 0 bases and J gave up 8 bases, with 20 bases separating them.

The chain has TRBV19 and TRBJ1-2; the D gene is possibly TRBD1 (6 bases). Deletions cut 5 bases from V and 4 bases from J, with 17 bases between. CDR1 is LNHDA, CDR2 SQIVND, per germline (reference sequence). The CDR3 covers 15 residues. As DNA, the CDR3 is TGTGCCAGTAGTGCTGGACTAGGGGGGGGCTATGGCTACACCTTC. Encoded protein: CASSAGLGGGYGYTF.

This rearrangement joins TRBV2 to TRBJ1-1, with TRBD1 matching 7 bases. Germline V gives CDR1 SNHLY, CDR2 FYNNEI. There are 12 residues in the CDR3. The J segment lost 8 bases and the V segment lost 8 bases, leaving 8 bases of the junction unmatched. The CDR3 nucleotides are TGTGCCAGCCGCCGACAGGGCTCGGAAGCTTTCTTT. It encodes CASRRQGSEAFF.

This CDR3 reads CAWGQGGTEAFF. The CDR3 DNA sequence: TGTGCCTGGGGGCAGGGAGGTACTGAAGCTTTCTTT. This chain joins TRBV30 and TRBJ1-1; possible D gene TRBD1, 5 bases. The CDR3 sequence is 12 residues long. From germline, CDR1 is GTSNPN and CDR2 SVGIG (reference sequence). V was trimmed by 5 bases and J by 5 bases, leaving 12 bases between them.

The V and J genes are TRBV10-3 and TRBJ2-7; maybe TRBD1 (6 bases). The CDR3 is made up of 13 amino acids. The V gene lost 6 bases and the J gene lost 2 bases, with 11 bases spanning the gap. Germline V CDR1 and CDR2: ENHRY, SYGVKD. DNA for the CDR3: TGTGCCATCAGGCTGGACAGTACCTACGAGCAGTACTTC. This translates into CAIRLDSTYEQYF.

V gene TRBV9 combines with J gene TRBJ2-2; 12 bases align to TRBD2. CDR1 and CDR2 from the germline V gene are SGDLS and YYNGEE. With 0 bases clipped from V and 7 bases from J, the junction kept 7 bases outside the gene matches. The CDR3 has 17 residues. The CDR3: CASSVGASGRADGELFF. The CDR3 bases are TGTGCCAGCAGCGTAGGGGCTAGCGGGAGGGCCGACGGGGAGCTGTTTTTT.

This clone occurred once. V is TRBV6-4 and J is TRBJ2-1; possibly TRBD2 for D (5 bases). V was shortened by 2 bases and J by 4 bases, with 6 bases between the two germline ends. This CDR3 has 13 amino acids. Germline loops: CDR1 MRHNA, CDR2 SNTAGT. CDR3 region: CASSDREYNEQFF. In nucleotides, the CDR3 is TGTGCCAGCAGTGACAGGGAGTACAATGAGCAGTTCTTC.

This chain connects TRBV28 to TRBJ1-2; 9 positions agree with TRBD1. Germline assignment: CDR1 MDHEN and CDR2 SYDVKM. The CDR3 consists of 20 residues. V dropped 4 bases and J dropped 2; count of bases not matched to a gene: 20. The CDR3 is CASSSFPGGGTGRTNYGYTF. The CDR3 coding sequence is TGTGCCAGCAGTTCATTCCCCGGGGGGGGGACAGGGAGAACAAACTATGGCTACACCTTC.

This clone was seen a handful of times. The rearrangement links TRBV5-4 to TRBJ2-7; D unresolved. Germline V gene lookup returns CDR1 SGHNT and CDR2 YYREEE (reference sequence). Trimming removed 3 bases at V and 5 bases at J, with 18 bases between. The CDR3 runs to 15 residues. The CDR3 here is CASSSLLVPFHEQYF. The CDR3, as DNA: TGTGCCAGCAGCTCCCTTCTAGTACCGTTCCACGAGCAGTACTTC.